This T cell receptor (beta chain) is from a study of blood T cells in healthy people across ages. Together with a sample-barcoded 5' primer, a J-beta primer mix was included in a second PCR lasting about 7 to 11 cycles. TCRdb called the 5' RACE reads again in MiXCR, with one record for every CDR3 protein. Seen here are roughly 500,000 distinct CDR3 sequences, 27% observed once, and the top ten hold around 18%. CDR3 length: 17 amino acids. Germline V gives CDR1 SGHTA, CDR2 FQGNSA. This sequence joins TRBV7-2 and TRBJ2-5; 11 positions agree with TRBD1. The tail of the sequence fits TRBJ2-7 better, so the J call may be wrong. Sequenced sample: blood. This TCR was recovered from a woman in her 70s in good health. DNA for the CDR3: TGTGCCAGCAGCTTAGGGGGAGGACAGGGGGCCTCCTACGAGCAGTACTTC. Amino acids: CASSLGGGQGASYEQYF.